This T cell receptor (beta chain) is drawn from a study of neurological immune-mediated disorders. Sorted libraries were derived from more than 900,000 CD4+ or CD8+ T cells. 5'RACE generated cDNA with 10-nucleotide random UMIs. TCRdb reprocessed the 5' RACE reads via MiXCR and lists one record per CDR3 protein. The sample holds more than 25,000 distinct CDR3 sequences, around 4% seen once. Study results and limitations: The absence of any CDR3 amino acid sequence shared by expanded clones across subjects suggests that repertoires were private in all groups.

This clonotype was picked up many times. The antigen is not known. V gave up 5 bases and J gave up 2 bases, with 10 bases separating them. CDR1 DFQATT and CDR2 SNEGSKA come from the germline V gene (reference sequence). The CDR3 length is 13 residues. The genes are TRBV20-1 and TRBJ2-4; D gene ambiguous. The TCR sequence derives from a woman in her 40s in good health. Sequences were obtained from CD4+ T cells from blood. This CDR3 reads CSAPPRTKNIQYF. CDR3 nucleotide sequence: TGCAGTGCTCCCCCCAGGACCAAAAACATTCAGTACTTC.